This entry features one T cell receptor (beta chain) sequence. Unmatched junction bases numbered 8, after V lost 1 base and J lost 8 bases. The CDR3 extends over 17 amino acids. From germline, CDR1 is LGHNT and CDR2 FRNRAP. The sample is drawn from a study of blood T cell repertoires in COVID-19. Study as a whole: Italy, Spain and the United States were the sources of the convalescent and acute COVID-19 samples. Sample material is recorded as cDNA or gDNA derived from T cells, B-cell-depleted T cells, or PBMCs.

How the authors handled the data: How many nucleated cells were present was estimated from reference gene primer amplification. Only in-frame clones appear in the TCRdb table, and some are missing; sequencing was by immunoSEQ multiplex PCR. V, J and clone size derive from that table, while D and trimming were established from the DNA sequence. The data contain about 55,000 clones, 85% to 90% of them singletons. The clonotype was recovered from a man aged 60 to 75 with active COVID-19. The sequenced sample was peripheral blood. This chain connects TRBV12-5 to TRBJ2-1; 13 bases align to TRBD2. For the CDR3, the DNA is TGTGCTAGTGGTTTGGGAGGACTAGCGGGAGCTATCGATGAGCAGTTCTTC. It translates to CASGLGGLAGAIDEQFF.